This TCR beta chain appears in the sequencing data of a study of regulatory T cells in long-lasting Graves disease (dated by TCRdb to the early 2020s). Background for the entire study: Persistent Graves' disease was defined as antithyroid drug treatment for over 5 years with persistently positive TSH receptor autoantibodies. Peripheral blood TCR sequencing and RNA sequencing compared persistent Graves' disease patients with newly diagnosed Graves' disease patients. The study was conducted in China and was registered as a clinical trial. TCR sequencing covered some 13 persistent and around 20 newly diagnosed Graves' disease patients, 33 samples in total. Antithyroid drugs had been taken for approximately 10 years on average by persistent Graves' disease patients in the clinical cohort. General conclusions and limits of the study: Because the primary lesion, thyroid tissue, could not be accessed, the study looked at peripheral blood alone. Lower TCR Shannon entropy and fewer highly expanded clones were observed in persistent Graves' disease patients than in newly diagnosed patients, which suggested clonal expansion. Sequencing and analysis were limited to the TCR beta chain. Patients with persistent disease shared more public clonotypes (fewer than 3,000) than newly diagnosed patients did (about 1,000). The small sample size was acknowledged by the authors as a limitation that may reduce accuracy. Persistent disease showed preferential use of TRBV28, TRBJ1-2 and TRBJ2-5, whereas newly diagnosed disease favored TRBV20-1 and TRBJ2-1.

CDR1 and CDR2 are read off the germline V gene as MDHEN and SYDVKM. The CDR3 contains 15 residues, cysteine and phenylalanine counted. Kept here is only the CDR3 DNA, which spans 45 bases and is read in frame from base 1. Trimming takes 5 bases off V and 0 bases off J; junction bases not matched to a gene: 6. This clonotype came up many times. Its recognized antigen is unknown. No base quality information exists; no much larger clone differs at one position. Library construction relied on multiplex PCR. The instrument given in TCRdb is Illumina HiSeq 4000. CDR3 regions were amplified by Arm-PCR with iRepertoire HTBI primers to construct TCR beta libraries. Gel purification was performed on PCR products prior to sequencing. The source study handled its data this way. Gene usage analysis of CDR3 amino acid clonotypes relied on the approximately 68 TRBV and around 14 TRBJ segments identified across samples. COPE and FqMerger were used to merge filtered high-quality paired reads into contigs. BLAST was used to align contigs to IMGT TRBV, TRBD and TRBJ reference genes, and CDR3 was defined according to IMGT. Clonotypes above 0.1% frequency were classified as highly expanded clones. Repertoire diversity was measured by Shannon entropy, and V-J evenness by the Gini coefficient. Public clonotypes were defined as clonotypes shared by more than one individual. Starting from the raw public reads, TCRdb applied fastp trimming at Q25, assembled clones with MiXCR and retained in-frame beta chains. Duplicate CDR3 protein sequences are folded into a single record with the most common DNA and genes. The V and J calls come from TCRdb's annotation, not from the publication. Present in this sample are about 470,000 distinct CDR3 sequences, around 21% of which were seen just once. Less than 9% of the sample is taken by the ten largest.

The time point label for this specimen denotes: persistent/refractory GD, antithyroid drugs over 5 years with positive TRAb. For both TCR sequencing and RNA sequencing, RNA was extracted from PBMCs in TRIzol. The diagnosis of Graves' disease followed American Thyroid Association guidelines. Recruitment of patients was carried out at an endocrinology department in Xi'an, China. Each patient gave about 8.1 milliliters of peripheral blood, collected in an EDTA anticoagulant tube. PBMCs were isolated by Ficoll Paque Plus density gradient separation without further T cell sorting. An Agilent 2100 Bioanalyzer and agarose gel were used to assess RNA quality, and a NanoDrop 2000 was used to measure RNA concentration.

Here the sequenced sample was peripheral blood mononuclear cells (PBMCs), taken when the disease was refractory, from a patient treated with antithyroid drugs. The rearranged segments are TRBV28 and TRBJ1-1, and 7 junction bases match TRBD1. This receptor was identified in a female donor with Graves disease. The DNA is TGTGCCAGCAGTAAACGGACAGGTATGAACACTGAAGCTTTCTTT. Translation gives CASSKRTGMNTEAFF.